The rows below give T cell receptor beta chains drawn from one sample of a study of tumor-infiltrating lymphocytes in primary liver carcinoma. TCRdb itself ran the multiplex PCR reads through MiXCR, one entry per CDR3 protein. The sample yields more than 90,000 distinct CDR3 sequences, about 67% seen once. Sequencing was carried out using liver tumor tissue from sampling region 2. The receptors were gathered from a woman aged 55-75 years with primary liver carcinoma and hepatitis B virus infection. Both conserved end residues are part of each CDR3.

J: TRBJ1-5; length: 12; V: TRBV25-1; CDR3: CASCEVDQPQHF
J: TRBJ2-5; length: 14; V: TRBV11-3; CDR3: CARSSGQGQEAQYF
J: TRBJ1-1; length: 14; V: TRBV11-2; CDR3: CVGSSGQGAYSAFF
J: TRBJ1-5; length: 14; V: TRBV28; CDR3: CASDYGGAGQPQHF
J: TRBJ2-1; length: 15; V: TRBV11-2; CDR3: CASSMTSDTYNEQFF
J: TRBJ2-2; length: 13; V: TRBV11-2; CDR3: CASSLEGSRELFF
J: TRBJ2-1; length: 16; V: TRBV6-1; CDR3: CASYLTGTEGLGEQFF
J: TRBJ1-1; length: 12; V: TRBV20-1; CDR3: CSANRQSSEAFF
J: TRBJ2-7; length: 15; V: TRBV11-2; CDR3: CASSLERGGLAMQYF
J: TRBJ2-7; length: 16; V: TRBV11-2; CDR3: CVSSLKRQGGPYEQYF